The 16 T cell receptor beta chains below come from one sample, sequenced in a study of Graves' ophthalmopathy and Graves' hyperthyroidism. The authors amplified TCR beta CDR3 regions from RNA transcripts. Amplification began with first-round RT-PCR using HTBI primers, then second-round multiplex PCR was performed. TCRdb re-analysed the multiplex PCR reads in MiXCR, keeping a single row per CDR3 protein. Of some 250,000 distinct CDR3 sequences in the sample, 45% were seen once. Input material: peripheral blood. These receptor sequences come from an adult man with Graves' ophthalmopathy.

CDR3 loop: CASRLDRSYEQYF. Here the CDR3 DNA reads TGTGCCAGCAGGCTGGACAGATCCTACGAGCAGTACTTC. The chain carries TRBV5-5 and TRBJ2-7, with D maybe TRBD1 (6 bases). The CDR3 consists of 13 residues. The V and J ends lost 5 bases and 1 base respectively, with 10 bases between them. Germline V gene lookup returns CDR1 SGHKS and CDR2 YYEKEE (reference sequence).

The chain combines TRBV7-9 with TRBJ1-1; the D is unclear. Germline V CDR1 and CDR2: SEHNR, FQNEAQ (reference sequence). CDR3 length equals 13 residues. V lost 6 bases and J lost 0, with 8 bases in between. The CDR3 loop reads CASRTPMNTEAFF. CDR3 in DNA: TGTGCCAGCAGGACCCCCATGAACACTGAAGCTTTCTTT.

The J gene is TRBJ2-7, the V gene TRBV4-2, with D perhaps matching TRBD1 (6 bases). This CDR3 contains 15 residues. V was trimmed by 0 bases and J by 3 bases, leaving 12 bases between them. From germline, CDR1 is LGHNA and CDR2 YNFKEQ. In DNA form, the CDR3 reads TGTGCCAGCAGCCAAGACGAGGGACAAAACTACGAGCAGTACTTC. The encoded protein is CASSQDEGQNYEQYF.

The genes are TRBV2 and TRBJ1-1; the D gene is possibly TRBD1 (5 bases). The CDR3 loop spans 14 amino acids. Germline lookup yields CDR1 SNHLY and CDR2 FYNNEI. The V gene lost 1 base and the J gene lost 4 bases, with 10 bases spanning the gap. The CDR3 spells CASSEGGGGTEAFF. CDR3 nucleotides: TGTGCCAGCAGTGAAGGGGGGGGAGGCACTGAAGCTTTCTTT.

The rearrangement joins TRBV20-1 to TRBJ1-3; D unclear. This CDR3 is 15 amino acids long. CDR1 and CDR2 (germline): DFQATT, SNEGSKA (reference sequence). Trimming stripped 0 bases from V and 1 base from J, with 10 bases between. As DNA, the CDR3 is TGCAGTGCTAGAGATTTGGGGATATCTGGAAACACCATATATTTT. It yields the protein CSARDLGISGNTIYF.

The chain carries TRBV10-2 and TRBJ2-5; D gene uncertain. The V end was cut by 4 bases, the J end by 5 bases, with 11 bases between. CDR1 and CDR2 from the germline V gene are WSHSY and SAAADI. This CDR3 has 13 amino acids. CDR3 DNA sequence: TGCGCCAGCAGTGCTAGAGATCTGGAGACCCAGTACTTC. Translated, it gives CASSARDLETQYF.

This chain joins TRBV2 and TRBJ2-5, with TRBD1 matching 9 bases. Germline loops: CDR1 SNHLY, CDR2 FYNNEI. CDR3 length: 14 residues. V dropped 5 bases and J dropped 4; count of bases not matched to a gene: 5. CDR3: CASSFTGGVETQYF. The CDR3, as DNA: TGTGCCAGCAGTTTTACAGGGGGCGTAGAGACCCAGTACTTC.

This clonotype was counted at least ten times. The rearrangement uses TRBV29-1 and TRBJ1-1; a weak D match, TRBD1 (5 bases). This CDR3 is 13 amino acids long. Germline CDR1 reads SQVTM; CDR2 reads ANQGSEA. V lost 6 bases and J lost 5, with 16 bases in between. The CDR3 DNA follows: TGCAGCGTGAGGTCAGGGCTGGATACTGAAGCTTTCTTT. It codes for CSVRSGLDTEAFF.

The rearrangement joins TRBV2 to TRBJ1-6, with TRBD1 matching 7 bases. V gave up 6 bases and J gave up 7 bases; unmatched junction bases: 9. CDR1 is SNHLY, CDR2 FYNNEI, per germline. This CDR3 region has 15 residues. The CDR3 DNA reads TGTGCCAGCAGACCGGAGGGGGCAGGGAATTCACCCCTCCACTTT. This codes for CASRPEGAGNSPLHF.

This sequence joins TRBV18 and TRBJ1-2; 8 bases align to TRBD1. Per the germline V gene, CDR1 is KGHSH and CDR2 is LQKENI. Trimming cost V 1 base and J 10 bases; bases outside gene matches: 2. This CDR3 contains 12 residues. The CDR3, as DNA: TGTGCCAGCTCACCACTACAGGGGGACTACACCTTC. Its translation: CASSPLQGDYTF.

This clonotype was counted a few times. V usage is TRBV2 and J usage is TRBJ1-1; D might be TRBD1 (6 bases). V was trimmed by 8 bases and J by 0 bases, leaving 13 bases between them. There are 14 residues in the CDR3. CDR1 and CDR2 (germline): SNHLY, FYNNEI. CDR3 DNA sequence: TGTGCCAGCGATTCACAGGGCTTGAACACTGAAGCTTTCTTT. This gives the protein CASDSQGLNTEAFF. The full variable domain, with the rest looked up from reference TRBV2 and TRBJ1-1, is EPEVTQTPSHQVTQMGQEVILRCVPISNHLYFYWYRQILGQKVEFLVSFYNNEISEKSEIFDDQFSVERPDGSNFTLKIRSTKLEDSAMYFCASDSQGLNTEAFFGQGTRLTVV.

The rearrangement uses TRBV20-1 and TRBJ2-5, with D tentatively TRBD1 or TRBD2 (7 bases each). Trimming removed 1 base at V and 5 bases at J, with 14 bases between. CDR3 size: 14 residues. CDR1 and CDR2 (germline): DFQATT, SNEGSKA (reference sequence). This chain's CDR3 is CSARAQGGRETQYF. CDR3 bases: TGCAGTGCTAGAGCGCAGGGGGGGCGGGAGACCCAGTACTTC.

Worth noting for this clonotype: The junction and the germline gene differ at one end; a read error may be behind it. The chain employs TRBV7-2 and TRBJ2-7, with 7 bases that match TRBD2. The CDR3 loop spans 13 amino acids. The germline gives CDR1 SGHTA, CDR2 FQGNSA. This CDR3 reads CAGSLRTGGKQYF. CDR3 DNA sequence: TGTGCCGGCAGCTTAAGGACGGGGGGAAAGCAGTACTTC. Combining the CDR3 with reference TRBV7-2 and TRBJ2-7 gives the whole variable domain GAGVSQSPSNKVTEKGKDVELRCDPISGHTALYWYRQSLGQGLEFLIYFQGNSAPDKSGLPSDRFSAERTGGSVSTLTIQRTQQEDSAVYLCAGSLRTGGKQYFGPGTRLTVT.

The chain recombines TRBV7-6 with TRBJ2-5; 12 positions match TRBD1. The germline V gene encodes CDR1 SGHVS and CDR2 FNYEAQ. V lost 4 bases, J lost 6 bases, and 6 bases stayed unmatched. The CDR3 runs 15 residues. CDR3 residues: CASSSGQGAMKTQYF. The CDR3 DNA follows: TGTGCCAGCAGCTCGGGACAGGGGGCAATGAAGACCCAGTACTTC.

Here the CDR3 DNA reads TGCAGTGCGGGACTAGCGAACGAGCAGTACTTC. It is translated as CSAGLANEQYF. J is TRBJ2-7 and V is TRBV20-1; 10 nucleotides line up with TRBD2. The CDR3 contains 11 residues. Germline trimming cut 6 bases from V and 5 bases from J; bases unmatched to any gene: 1. Germline-derived CDR1 and CDR2 are DFQATT and SNEGSKA (reference sequence).

V is TRBV29-1 and J is TRBJ2-5, with TRBD1 identical over 10 bases. The J call may be incorrect, as the DNA end agrees better with TRBJ2-1. Per germline, CDR1 SQVTM and CDR2 ANQGSEA. The CDR3 is 14 amino acids. CDR3 amino acids: CSVQGQGLGNEQFF. For the CDR3, the DNA is TGCAGCGTACAGGGACAGGGGTTGGGCAATGAGCAGTTCTTC.